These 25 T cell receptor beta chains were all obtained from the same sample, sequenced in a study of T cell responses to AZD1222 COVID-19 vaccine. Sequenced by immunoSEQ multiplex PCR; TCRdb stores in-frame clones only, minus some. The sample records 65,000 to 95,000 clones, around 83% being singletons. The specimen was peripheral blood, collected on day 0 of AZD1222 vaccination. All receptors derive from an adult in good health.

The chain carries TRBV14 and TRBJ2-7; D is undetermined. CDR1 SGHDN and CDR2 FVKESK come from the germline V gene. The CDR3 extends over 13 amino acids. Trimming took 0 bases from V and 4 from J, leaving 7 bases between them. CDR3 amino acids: CASSQDWGYEQYF. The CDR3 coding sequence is TGTGCCAGCAGCCAAGATTGGGGATACGAGCAGTACTTC.

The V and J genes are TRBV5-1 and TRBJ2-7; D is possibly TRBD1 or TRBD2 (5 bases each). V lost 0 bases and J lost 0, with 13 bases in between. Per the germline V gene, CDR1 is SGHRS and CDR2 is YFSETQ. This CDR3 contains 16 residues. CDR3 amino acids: CASSLGYGGVSYEQYF. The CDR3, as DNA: TGCGCCAGCAGCTTGGGGTATGGGGGAGTCTCCTACGAGCAGTACTTC.

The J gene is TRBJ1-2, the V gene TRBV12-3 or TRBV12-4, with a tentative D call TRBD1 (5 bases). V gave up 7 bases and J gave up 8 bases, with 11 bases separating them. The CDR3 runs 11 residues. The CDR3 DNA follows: TGTGCCAGCATAAGGGGCGAGGGCTACACCTTC. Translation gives CASIRGEGYTF.

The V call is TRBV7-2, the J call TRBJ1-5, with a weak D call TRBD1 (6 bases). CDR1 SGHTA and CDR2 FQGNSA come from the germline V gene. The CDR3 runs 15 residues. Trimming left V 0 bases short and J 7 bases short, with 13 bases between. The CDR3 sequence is CASSLAGASGQPQHF. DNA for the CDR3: TGTGCCAGCAGCTTAGCGGGGGCAAGCGGGCAGCCCCAGCATTTT.

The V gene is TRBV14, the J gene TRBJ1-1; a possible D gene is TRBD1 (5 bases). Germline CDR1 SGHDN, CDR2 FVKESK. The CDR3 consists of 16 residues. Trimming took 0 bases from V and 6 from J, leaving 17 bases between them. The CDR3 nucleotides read TGTGCCAGCAGCCAAGATTCTTCCTACCCGGGGGCTGAAGCTTTCTTT. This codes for CASSQDSSYPGAEAFF.

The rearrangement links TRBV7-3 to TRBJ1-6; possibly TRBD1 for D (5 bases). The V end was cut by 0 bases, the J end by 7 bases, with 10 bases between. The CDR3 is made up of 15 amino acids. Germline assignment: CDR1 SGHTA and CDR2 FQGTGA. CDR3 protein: CASSLTAGLNSPLHF. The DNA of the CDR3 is TGTGCCAGCAGCTTAACTGCAGGGCTCAATTCACCCCTCCACTTT. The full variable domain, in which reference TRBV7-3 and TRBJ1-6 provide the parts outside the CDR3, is GAGVSQTPSNKVTEKGKYVELRCDPISGHTALYWYRQSLGQGPEFLIYFQGTGAADDSGLPNDRFFAVRPEGSVSTLKIQRTERGDSAVYLCASSLTAGLNSPLHFGNGTRLTVT.

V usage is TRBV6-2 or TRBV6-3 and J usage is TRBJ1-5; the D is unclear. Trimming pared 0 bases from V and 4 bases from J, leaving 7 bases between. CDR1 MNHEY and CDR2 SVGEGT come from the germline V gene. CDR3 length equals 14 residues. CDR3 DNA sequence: TGTGCCAGCAGTTACTCGGAGAGGAATCAGCCCCAGCATTTT. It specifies CASSYSERNQPQHF.

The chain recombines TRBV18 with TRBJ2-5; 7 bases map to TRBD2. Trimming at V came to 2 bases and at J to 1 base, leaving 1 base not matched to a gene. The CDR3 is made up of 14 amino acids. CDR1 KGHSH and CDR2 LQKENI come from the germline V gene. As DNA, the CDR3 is TGTGCCAGCTCACCAGGGACTACCCAAGAGACCCAGTACTTC. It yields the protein CASSPGTTQETQYF.

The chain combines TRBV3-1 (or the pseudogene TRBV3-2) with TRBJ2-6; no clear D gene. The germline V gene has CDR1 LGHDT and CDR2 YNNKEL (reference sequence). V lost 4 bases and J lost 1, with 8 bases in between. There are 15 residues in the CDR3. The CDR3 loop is CASSLRRSGANVLTF. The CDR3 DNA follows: TGTGCCAGCAGCCTCAGGAGATCTGGGGCCAACGTCCTGACTTTC.

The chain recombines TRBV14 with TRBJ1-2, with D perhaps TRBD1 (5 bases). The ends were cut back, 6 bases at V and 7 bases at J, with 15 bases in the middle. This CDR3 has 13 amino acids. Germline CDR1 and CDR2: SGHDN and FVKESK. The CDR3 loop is CASRAAGSGGYTF. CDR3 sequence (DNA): TGTGCCAGCAGGGCCGCAGGGAGTGGTGGCTACACCTTC.

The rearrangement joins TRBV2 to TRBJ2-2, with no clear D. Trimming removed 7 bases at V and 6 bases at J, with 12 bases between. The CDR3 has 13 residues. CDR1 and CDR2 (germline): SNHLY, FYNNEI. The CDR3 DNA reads TGTGCCAGCAACCTCCAAGGCGCCGGGGAGCTGTTTTTT. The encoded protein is CASNLQGAGELFF. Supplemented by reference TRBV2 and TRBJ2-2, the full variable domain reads EPEVTQTPSHQVTQMGQEVILRCVPISNHLYFYWYRQILGQKVEFLVSFYNNEISEKSEIFDDQFSVERPDGSNFTLKIRSTKLEDSAMYFCASNLQGAGELFFGEGSRLTVL.

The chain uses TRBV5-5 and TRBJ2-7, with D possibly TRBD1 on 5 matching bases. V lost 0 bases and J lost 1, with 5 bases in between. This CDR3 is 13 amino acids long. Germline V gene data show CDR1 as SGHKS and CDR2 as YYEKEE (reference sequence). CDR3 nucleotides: TGTGCCAGCAGCTTGGAGGGGTCCTACGAGCAGTACTTC. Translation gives CASSLEGSYEQYF.

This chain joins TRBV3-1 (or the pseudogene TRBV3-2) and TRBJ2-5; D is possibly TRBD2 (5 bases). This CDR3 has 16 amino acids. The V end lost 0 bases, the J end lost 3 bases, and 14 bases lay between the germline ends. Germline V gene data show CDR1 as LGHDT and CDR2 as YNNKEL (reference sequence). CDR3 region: CASSQDLPEEEETQYF. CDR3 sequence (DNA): TGTGCCAGCAGCCAAGATTTACCCGAGGAGGAAGAGACCCAGTACTTC.

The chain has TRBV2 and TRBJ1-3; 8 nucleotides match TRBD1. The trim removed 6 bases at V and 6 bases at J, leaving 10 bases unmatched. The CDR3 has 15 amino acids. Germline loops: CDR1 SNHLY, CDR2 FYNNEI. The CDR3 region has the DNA TGTGCCAGCAGGAGAGACAGGGGCCAGGCAAACACCATATATTTT. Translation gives CASRRDRGQANTIYF.

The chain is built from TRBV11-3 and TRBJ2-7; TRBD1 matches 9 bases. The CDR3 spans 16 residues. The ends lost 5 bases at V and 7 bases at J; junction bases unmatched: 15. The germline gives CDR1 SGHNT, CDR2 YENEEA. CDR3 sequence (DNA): TGTGCCAGCAGCCCCCGGGGAGGGACAGGGTCGGGAGAGCAGTACTTC. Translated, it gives CASSPRGGTGSGEQYF.

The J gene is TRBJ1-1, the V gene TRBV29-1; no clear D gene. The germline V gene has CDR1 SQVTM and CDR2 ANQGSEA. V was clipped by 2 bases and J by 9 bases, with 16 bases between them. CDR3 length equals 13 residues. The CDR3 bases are TGCAGCGTTGAATCGCGAGACACCGATAAAGCTTTCTTT. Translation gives CSVESRDTDKAFF.

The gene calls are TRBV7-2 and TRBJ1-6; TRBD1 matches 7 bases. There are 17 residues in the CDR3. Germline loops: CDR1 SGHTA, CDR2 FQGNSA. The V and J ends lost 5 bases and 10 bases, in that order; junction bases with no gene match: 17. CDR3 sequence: CASSPWTGGSINSPLHF. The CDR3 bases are TGTGCCAGCAGCCCCTGGACAGGTGGATCAATTAACTCACCCCTCCACTTT. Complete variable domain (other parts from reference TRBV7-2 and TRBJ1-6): GAGVSQSPSNKVTEKGKDVELRCDPISGHTALYWYRQSLGQGLEFLIYFQGNSAPDKSGLPSDRFSAERTGGSVSTLTIQRTQQEDSAVYLCASSPWTGGSINSPLHFGNGTRLTVT.

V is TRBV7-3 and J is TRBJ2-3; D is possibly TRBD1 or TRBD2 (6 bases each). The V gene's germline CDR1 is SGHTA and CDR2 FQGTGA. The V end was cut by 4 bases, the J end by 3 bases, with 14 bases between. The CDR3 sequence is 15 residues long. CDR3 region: CASSSGGGVTDTQYF. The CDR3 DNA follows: TGTGCCAGCAGCTCAGGAGGGGGTGTGACAGATACGCAGTATTTT. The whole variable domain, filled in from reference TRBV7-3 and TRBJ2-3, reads GAGVSQTPSNKVTEKGKYVELRCDPISGHTALYWYRQSLGQGPEFLIYFQGTGAADDSGLPNDRFFAVRPEGSVSTLKIQRTERGDSAVYLCASSSGGGVTDTQYFGPGTRLTVL.

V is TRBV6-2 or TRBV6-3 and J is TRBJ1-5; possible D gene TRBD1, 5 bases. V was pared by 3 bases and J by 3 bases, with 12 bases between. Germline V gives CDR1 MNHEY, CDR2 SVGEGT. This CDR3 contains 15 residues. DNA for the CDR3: TGTGCCAGCAGTTATCTCCGGGGCTTCAATCAGCCCCAGCATTTT. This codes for CASSYLRGFNQPQHF.

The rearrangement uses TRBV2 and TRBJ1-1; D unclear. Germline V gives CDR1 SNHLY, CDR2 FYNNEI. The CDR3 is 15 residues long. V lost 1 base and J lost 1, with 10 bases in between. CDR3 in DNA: TGTGCCAGCAGTGAAGATAGGTCGGGGAACACTGAAGCTTTCTTT. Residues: CASSEDRSGNTEAFF.

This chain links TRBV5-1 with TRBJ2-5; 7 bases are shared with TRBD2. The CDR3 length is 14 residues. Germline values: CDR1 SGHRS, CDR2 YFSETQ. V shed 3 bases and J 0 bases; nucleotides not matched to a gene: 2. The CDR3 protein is CASSSGGNQETQYF. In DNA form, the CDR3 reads TGCGCCAGCAGCTCGGGGGGAAACCAAGAGACCCAGTACTTC.

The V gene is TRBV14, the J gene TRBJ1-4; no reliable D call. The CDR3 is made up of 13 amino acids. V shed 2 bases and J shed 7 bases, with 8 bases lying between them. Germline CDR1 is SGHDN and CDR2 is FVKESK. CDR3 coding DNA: TGTGCCAGCAGCCAACGTCCCGGTGAAAAACTGTTTTTT. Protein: CASSQRPGEKLFF.

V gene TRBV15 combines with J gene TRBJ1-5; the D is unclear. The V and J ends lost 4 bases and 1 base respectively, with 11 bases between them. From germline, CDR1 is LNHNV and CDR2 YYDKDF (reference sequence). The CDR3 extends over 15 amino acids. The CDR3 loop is CATSTGRLSNQPQHF. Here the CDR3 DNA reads TGTGCCACCAGCACCGGCAGGTTAAGCAATCAGCCCCAGCATTTT. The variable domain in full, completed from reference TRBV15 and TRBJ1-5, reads DAMVIQNPRYQVTQFGKPVTLSCSQTLNHNVMYWYQQKSSQAPKLLFHYYDKDFNNEADTPDNFQSRRPNTSFCFLDIRSPGLGDTAMYLCATSTGRLSNQPQHFGDGTRLSIL.

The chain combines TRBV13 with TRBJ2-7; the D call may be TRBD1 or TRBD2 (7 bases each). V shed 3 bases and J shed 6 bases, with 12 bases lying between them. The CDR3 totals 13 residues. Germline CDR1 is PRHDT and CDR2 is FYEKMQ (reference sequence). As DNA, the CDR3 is TGTGCCAGCAGCTTGACCAGGGGGGGCGAGCAGTACTTC. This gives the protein CASSLTRGGEQYF.

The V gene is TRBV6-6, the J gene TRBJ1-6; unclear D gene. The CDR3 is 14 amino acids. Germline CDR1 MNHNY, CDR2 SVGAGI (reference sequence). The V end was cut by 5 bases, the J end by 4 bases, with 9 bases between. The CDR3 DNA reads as TGTGCCAGCAGTCCGACGGATTATAATTCACCCCTCCACTTT. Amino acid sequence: CASSPTDYNSPLHF.